Detailed here is one T cell receptor beta chain. The antigen remains unidentified. It was with 60 Vbeta and 13 Jbeta primers that the PCR ran. Data came from immunoSEQ multiplex PCR; TCRdb stores just in-frame clones and leaves some out. The table lists fewer than 200,000 clones, over 70% of them singletons, with 2% to 2.5% in the top ten. The data were obtained in a study of cytomegalovirus exposure and HLA in healthy donors. General study findings and limits: Later, TCR association rates were found to vary by HLA locus, highest for DRB1 and lowest for HLA-C.

CDR3 length equals 16 residues. Deletions cut 4 bases from V and 2 bases from J, with 18 bases between. Germline V CDR1 and CDR2: MDHEN, SYDVKM. The rearrangement uses TRBV28 and TRBJ2-7; tentatively, D is TRBD1 (6 bases). What was sequenced was PBMCs. The receptor's source is a woman aged 30 to 39 in good health and CMV-seronegative. CDR3 sequence reads: CASSSPGAAIAYEQYF. CDR3 bases: TGTGCCAGCAGTTCCCCAGGGGCCGCCATTGCCTACGAGCAGTACTTC.